Listed below are T cell receptor beta chains from one sample, sequenced in a study of blood T cell repertoires in COVID-19. Clones were read by immunoSEQ multiplex PCR, and TCRdb kept only the in-frame ones, dropping some. Of some 150,000 clones detected, roughly 86% appear once; the ten largest clones hold roughly 4%. Sequencing input: peripheral blood. Every receptor here comes from a woman aged 55-70 years who had recovered from COVID-19. The CDR3 runs from the conserved cysteine through the conserved F or W. Fields, in order: J gene, V gene, clone size, D gene, CDR3 protein, CDR3 DNA. D genes are given only for firm matches. Rows may omit the clone size; those that give it use once, few, many or a size class.

j_call: TRBJ1-1
v_call: TRBV28
clone_size: .
d_call: .
cdr3_aa: CASSLWAGRNTEAFF
cdr3_nt: TGTGCCAGCAGTTTATGGGCAGGGCGGAACACTGAAGCTTTCTTT

j_call: TRBJ1-3
v_call: TRBV10-3
clone_size: few
d_call: TRBD1
cdr3_aa: CAAKGQGSVKGNTIYF
cdr3_nt: TGTGCCGCCAAGGGACAGGGCTCTGTGAAGGGAAACACCATATATTTT

j_call: TRBJ2-1
v_call: TRBV27
clone_size: .
d_call: TRBD1
cdr3_aa: CASSSGQGGRYNEQFF
cdr3_nt: TGTGCCAGCAGTTCCGGACAGGGGGGCAGATACAATGAGCAGTTCTTC

j_call: TRBJ1-6
v_call: TRBV5-4
clone_size: once
d_call: TRBD1
cdr3_aa: CASSPDRAGRGSPLHF
cdr3_nt: TGTGCCAGCAGCCCTGACAGGGCGGGCAGAGGGTCACCCCTCCACTTT

j_call: TRBJ2-7
v_call: TRBV6-4
clone_size: few
d_call: .
cdr3_aa: CASSDLDKYEQYF
cdr3_nt: TGTGCCAGCAGTGACCTGGACAAGTACGAGCAGTACTTC

j_call: TRBJ1-5
v_call: TRBV6-5
clone_size: .
d_call: TRBD1
cdr3_aa: CASSPDRVWQPQHF
cdr3_nt: TGTGCCAGCAGTCCCGACAGGGTGTGGCAGCCCCAGCATTTT

j_call: TRBJ2-5
v_call: TRBV9
clone_size: .
d_call: .
cdr3_aa: CASSRGGTETQYF
cdr3_nt: TGTGCCAGCAGCAGGGGGGGGACAGAGACCCAGTACTTC

j_call: TRBJ2-5
v_call: TRBV2
clone_size: .
d_call: .
cdr3_aa: CASSEVSETQYF
cdr3_nt: TGTGCCAGCAGTGAAGTATCCGAGACCCAGTACTTC

j_call: TRBJ2-7
v_call: TRBV19
clone_size: .
d_call: .
cdr3_aa: CASSIRLASLSYEQYF
cdr3_nt: TGTGCCAGTAGTATCCGACTGGCATCCTTATCCTACGAGCAGTACTTC

j_call: TRBJ2-2
v_call: TRBV3-1/TRBV3-2
clone_size: .
d_call: TRBD2
cdr3_aa: CASNLRGGAIGELFF
cdr3_nt: TGTGCCAGCAATTTGCGGGGGGGCGCCATCGGGGAGCTGTTTTTT

j_call: TRBJ2-5
v_call: TRBV11-1
clone_size: once
d_call: .
cdr3_aa: CASSLGLQGRRETQYF
cdr3_nt: TGTGCCAGCAGCTTAGGGCTACAGGGCAGGAGGGAGACCCAGTACTTC

j_call: TRBJ2-3
v_call: TRBV7-6
clone_size: .
d_call: TRBD2
cdr3_aa: CASSLGAGGGTDTQYF
cdr3_nt: TGTGCCAGCAGCTTAGGGGCGGGGGGAGGCACAGATACGCAGTATTTT

j_call: TRBJ2-5
v_call: TRBV3-1/TRBV3-2
clone_size: .
d_call: .
cdr3_aa: CASSKDRNRETQYF
cdr3_nt: TGTGCCAGCAGCAAAGACAGGAATCGGGAGACCCAGTACTTC

j_call: TRBJ2-2
v_call: TRBV27
clone_size: .
d_call: .
cdr3_aa: CASRFINTGELFF
cdr3_nt: TGTGCCAGCAGGTTTATCAACACCGGGGAGCTGTTTTTT

j_call: TRBJ2-5
v_call: TRBV19
clone_size: .
d_call: .
cdr3_aa: CASSTRTEKETQYF
cdr3_nt: TGTGCCAGTAGTACCCGGACAGAAAAAGAGACCCAGTACTTC

j_call: TRBJ1-1
v_call: TRBV6-5
clone_size: .
d_call: .
cdr3_aa: CASSVPSLMNTEAFF
cdr3_nt: TGTGCCAGCTCAGTACCGTCCTTGATGAACACTGAAGCTTTCTTT

j_call: TRBJ1-2
v_call: TRBV27
clone_size: .
d_call: .
cdr3_aa: CASSSSGQRFNYGYTF
cdr3_nt: TGTGCCAGCAGCTCCTCAGGGCAGAGATTTAACTATGGCTACACCTTC

j_call: TRBJ1-4
v_call: TRBV5-4
clone_size: once
d_call: TRBD1
cdr3_aa: CASSLRTGAGNEKLFF
cdr3_nt: TGTGCCAGCAGCCTAAGGACAGGGGCAGGGAATGAAAAACTGTTTTTT

j_call: TRBJ1-4
v_call: TRBV6-5
clone_size: .
d_call: .
cdr3_aa: CASRQGHEKLFF
cdr3_nt: TGTGCCAGCAGGCAGGGGCATGAAAAACTGTTTTTT

j_call: TRBJ2-2
v_call: TRBV5-1
clone_size: once
d_call: .
cdr3_aa: CASSLGTFVSGELFF
cdr3_nt: TGCGCCAGCAGTCTCGGGACTTTCGTTTCCGGGGAGCTGTTTTTT

j_call: TRBJ2-3
v_call: TRBV19
clone_size: .
d_call: .
cdr3_aa: CASSTWTSTDTQYF
cdr3_nt: TGTGCCAGTAGTACCTGGACTAGCACAGATACGCAGTATTTT

j_call: TRBJ2-3
v_call: TRBV5-1
clone_size: .
d_call: .
cdr3_aa: CASSWGGGADTQYF
cdr3_nt: TGCGCCAGCAGCTGGGGCGGGGGCGCAGATACGCAGTATTTT

j_call: TRBJ2-7
v_call: TRBV4-2
clone_size: .
d_call: TRBD2
cdr3_aa: CASSQEDASGVTFSYEQYF
cdr3_nt: TGTGCCAGCAGCCAAGAGGACGCTAGCGGGGTTACCTTTTCCTACGAGCAGTACTTC

j_call: TRBJ2-7
v_call: TRBV3-1/TRBV3-2
clone_size: few
d_call: .
cdr3_aa: CASSPDSSYEQYF
cdr3_nt: TGTGCCAGCAGCCCCGACAGCTCGTACGAGCAGTACTTC

j_call: TRBJ2-7
v_call: TRBV6-1
clone_size: few
d_call: .
cdr3_aa: CASSEARAYEQYF
cdr3_nt: TGTGCCAGCAGTGAAGCGCGAGCCTACGAGCAGTACTTC

j_call: TRBJ1-6
v_call: TRBV28
clone_size: .
d_call: .
cdr3_aa: CASNKALGGTLTPLHF
cdr3_nt: TGTGCCAGCAACAAAGCCCTGGGGGGGACTCTGACACCCCTCCACTTT

j_call: TRBJ1-4
v_call: TRBV6-2/TRBV6-3
clone_size: .
d_call: .
cdr3_aa: CASSYSSGSDEKLFF
cdr3_nt: TGTGCCAGCAGTTACTCCTCGGGGAGCGATGAAAAACTGTTTTTT

j_call: TRBJ2-6
v_call: TRBV6-6
clone_size: once
d_call: .
cdr3_aa: CASSPLNPGSGANVLTF
cdr3_nt: TGTGCCAGCAGTCCTCTTAACCCGGGCTCTGGGGCCAACGTCCTGACTTTC

j_call: TRBJ1-6
v_call: TRBV7-3
clone_size: .
d_call: .
cdr3_aa: CASSHGAVNSPLHF
cdr3_nt: TGTGCCAGCAGCCATGGGGCGGTTAATTCACCCCTCCACTTT

j_call: TRBJ1-3
v_call: TRBV10-3
clone_size: .
d_call: .
cdr3_aa: CAISQGLLGSGNTIYF
cdr3_nt: TGTGCCATCAGTCAGGGCCTTTTGGGAAGTGGAAACACCATATATTTT

j_call: TRBJ2-6
v_call: TRBV5-6
clone_size: once
d_call: .
cdr3_aa: CASSFLGGGANVLTF
cdr3_nt: TGTGCCAGCAGCTTCCTGGGGGGAGGGGCCAACGTCCTGACTTTC

j_call: TRBJ1-4
v_call: TRBV30
clone_size: once
d_call: .
cdr3_aa: CAWRAGGGEKLFF
cdr3_nt: TGTGCCTGGAGGGCTGGGGGAGGAGAAAAACTGTTTTTT

j_call: TRBJ2-7
v_call: TRBV6-2/TRBV6-3
clone_size: .
d_call: .
cdr3_aa: CASSGGQFSYEQYF
cdr3_nt: TGTGCCAGCAGCGGAGGACAGTTCTCCTACGAGCAGTACTTC

j_call: TRBJ2-5
v_call: TRBV28
clone_size: .
d_call: .
cdr3_aa: CASSSPAIQGSRETQYF
cdr3_nt: TGTGCCAGCAGTTCCCCGGCCATACAGGGCAGTCGGGAGACCCAGTACTTC

j_call: TRBJ1-6
v_call: TRBV7-9
clone_size: .
d_call: .
cdr3_aa: CASSLLTGKANSPLHF
cdr3_nt: TGTGCCAGCAGCTTACTCACAGGGAAGGCAAACTCACCCCTCCACTTT

j_call: TRBJ2-1
v_call: TRBV28
clone_size: .
d_call: TRBD2
cdr3_aa: CASSSRTSGDNEQFF
cdr3_nt: TGTGCCAGCAGTTCCCGGACTAGCGGAGACAATGAGCAGTTCTTC

j_call: TRBJ2-5
v_call: TRBV6-6
clone_size: .
d_call: .
cdr3_aa: CASSAGIQETQYF
cdr3_nt: TGTGCCAGCAGCGCAGGGATTCAAGAGACCCAGTACTTC

j_call: TRBJ1-1
v_call: TRBV10-3
clone_size: .
d_call: TRBD1
cdr3_aa: CAISASGGYTEAFF
cdr3_nt: TGTGCCATCAGTGCGTCAGGGGGTTACACTGAAGCTTTCTTT

j_call: TRBJ2-3
v_call: TRBV19
clone_size: .
d_call: TRBD2
cdr3_aa: CASSSGTSGGATDTQYF
cdr3_nt: TGTGCCAGTAGCTCCGGGACTAGCGGGGGGGCGACAGATACGCAGTATTTT

j_call: TRBJ1-2
v_call: TRBV27
clone_size: .
d_call: .
cdr3_aa: CASSGTPGYGYTF
cdr3_nt: TGTGCCAGCTCCGGGACACCTGGCTATGGCTACACCTTC

j_call: TRBJ1-2
v_call: TRBV10-3
clone_size: .
d_call: .
cdr3_aa: CAISDRGRGDGYTF
cdr3_nt: TGTGCCATCAGTGATCGCGGCAGGGGAGATGGCTACACCTTC

j_call: TRBJ2-7
v_call: TRBV3-1/TRBV3-2
clone_size: .
d_call: .
cdr3_aa: CASSQLHEQYF
cdr3_nt: TGTGCCAGCAGCCAACTCCACGAGCAGTACTTC

j_call: TRBJ1-5
v_call: TRBV6-4
clone_size: few
d_call: TRBD1
cdr3_aa: CASSDSGQVLSNQPQHF
cdr3_nt: TGTGCCAGCAGTGACTCGGGACAGGTCCTGAGCAATCAGCCCCAGCATTTT

j_call: TRBJ1-6
v_call: TRBV7-9
clone_size: few
d_call: TRBD1
cdr3_aa: CASSPGGPFYNSPLHF
cdr3_nt: TGTGCCAGCAGCCCAGGGGGCCCTTTCTATAATTCACCCCTCCACTTT

j_call: TRBJ2-6
v_call: TRBV7-9
clone_size: .
d_call: .
cdr3_aa: CASDGAGANVLTF
cdr3_nt: TGTGCCAGCGACGGGGCTGGGGCCAACGTCCTGACTTTC

j_call: TRBJ1-2
v_call: TRBV12-3/TRBV12-4
clone_size: .
d_call: .
cdr3_aa: CASSLNRENGYTF
cdr3_nt: TGTGCCAGCAGTTTAAACAGGGAAAATGGCTACACCTTC

j_call: TRBJ1-2
v_call: TRBV28
clone_size: .
d_call: .
cdr3_aa: CASSASSVGSYGYTF
cdr3_nt: TGTGCCAGCAGTGCCAGTAGCGTGGGGTCCTATGGCTACACCTTC

j_call: TRBJ2-7
v_call: TRBV4-2
clone_size: .
d_call: TRBD2
cdr3_aa: CASSFTSGGSYEQYF
cdr3_nt: TGTGCCAGCAGCTTCACTAGCGGGGGATCCTACGAGCAGTACTTC

j_call: TRBJ1-2
v_call: TRBV3-1/TRBV3-2
clone_size: .
d_call: .
cdr3_aa: CASSQDPLGVYGYTF
cdr3_nt: TGTGCCAGCAGCCAAGACCCTTTAGGGGTCTATGGCTACACCTTC

j_call: TRBJ2-7
v_call: TRBV5-4
clone_size: .
d_call: .
cdr3_aa: CASSFSGLGVEGEQYF
cdr3_nt: TGTGCCAGCTCCTTTTCCGGCCTGGGAGTTGAGGGTGAGCAGTACTTC

j_call: TRBJ1-5
v_call: TRBV12-3/TRBV12-4
clone_size: .
d_call: .
cdr3_aa: CASRETRNQPQHF
cdr3_nt: TGTGCCAGCAGGGAGACCCGTAATCAGCCCCAGCATTTT

j_call: TRBJ2-7
v_call: TRBV2
clone_size: .
d_call: .
cdr3_aa: CASTVENRDYEQYF
cdr3_nt: TGTGCCAGCACAGTGGAAAACCGGGACTACGAGCAGTACTTC

j_call: TRBJ1-1
v_call: TRBV19
clone_size: .
d_call: TRBD1
cdr3_aa: CASSPPWTGKTEAFF
cdr3_nt: TGTGCCAGTAGTCCTCCATGGACAGGGAAGACTGAAGCTTTCTTT

j_call: TRBJ2-3
v_call: TRBV5-1
clone_size: .
d_call: .
cdr3_aa: CASSVEGGPFGDTQYF
cdr3_nt: TGCGCCAGCAGCGTGGAGGGGGGGCCATTTGGAGATACGCAGTATTTT

j_call: TRBJ2-5
v_call: TRBV18
clone_size: .
d_call: TRBD2
cdr3_aa: CASSSVGLAGHWTQYF
cdr3_nt: TGTGCCAGCTCCTCTGTCGGACTAGCGGGGCACTGGACCCAGTACTTC

j_call: TRBJ1-1
v_call: TRBV14
clone_size: .
d_call: .
cdr3_aa: CASSPEFTEAFF
cdr3_nt: TGTGCCAGCAGCCCTGAGTTCACTGAAGCTTTCTTT

j_call: TRBJ1-1
v_call: TRBV30
clone_size: .
d_call: .
cdr3_aa: CAWTGFTMNTEAFF
cdr3_nt: TGTGCCTGGACAGGGTTTACTATGAACACTGAAGCTTTCTTT

j_call: TRBJ2-7
v_call: TRBV7-2
clone_size: .
d_call: TRBD2
cdr3_aa: CASSLGLAGPYEQYF
cdr3_nt: TGTGCCAGCAGCTTAGGGTTAGCGGGGCCCTACGAGCAGTACTTC

j_call: TRBJ2-1
v_call: TRBV3-1/TRBV3-2
clone_size: .
d_call: TRBD2
cdr3_aa: CASSQEEPGEGNEQFF
cdr3_nt: TGTGCCAGCAGCCAAGAAGAACCGGGGGAGGGCAATGAGCAGTTCTTC

j_call: TRBJ2-1
v_call: TRBV27
clone_size: .
d_call: TRBD2
cdr3_aa: CASSPPGLKFF
cdr3_nt: TGTGCCAGCAGTCCACCGGGACTAAAGTTCTTC